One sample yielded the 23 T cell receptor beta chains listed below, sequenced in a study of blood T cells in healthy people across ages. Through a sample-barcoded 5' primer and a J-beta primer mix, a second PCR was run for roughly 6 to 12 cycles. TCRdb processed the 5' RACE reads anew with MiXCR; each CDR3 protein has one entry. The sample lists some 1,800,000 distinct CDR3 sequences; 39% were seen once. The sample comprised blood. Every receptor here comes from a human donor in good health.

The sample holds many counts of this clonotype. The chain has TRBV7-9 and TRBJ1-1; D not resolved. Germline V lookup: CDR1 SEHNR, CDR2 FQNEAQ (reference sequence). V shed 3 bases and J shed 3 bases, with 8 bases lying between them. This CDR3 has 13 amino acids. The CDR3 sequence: CASSLNGDTEAFF. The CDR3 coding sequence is TGTGCCAGCAGCTTGAACGGCGACACTGAAGCTTTCTTT.

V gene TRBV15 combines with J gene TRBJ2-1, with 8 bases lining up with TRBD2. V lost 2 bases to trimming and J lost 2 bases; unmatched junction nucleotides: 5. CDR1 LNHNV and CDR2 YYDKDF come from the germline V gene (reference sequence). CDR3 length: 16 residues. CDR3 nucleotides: TGTGCCACCAGCAGATTCGGGGGGGTCGCCTACAATGAGCAGTTCTTC. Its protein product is CATSRFGGVAYNEQFF.

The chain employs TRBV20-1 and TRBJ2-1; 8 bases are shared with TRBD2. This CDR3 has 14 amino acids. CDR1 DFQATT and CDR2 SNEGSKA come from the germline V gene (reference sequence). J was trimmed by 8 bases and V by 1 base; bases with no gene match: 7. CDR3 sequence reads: CSARVNGGAHEQFF. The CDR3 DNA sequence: TGCAGTGCTAGAGTTAACGGGGGGGCCCATGAGCAGTTCTTC.

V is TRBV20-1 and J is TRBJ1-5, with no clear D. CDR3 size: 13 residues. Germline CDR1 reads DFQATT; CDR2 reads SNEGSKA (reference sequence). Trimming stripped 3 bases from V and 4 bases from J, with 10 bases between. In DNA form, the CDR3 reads TGCAGTGCTAGTGGCAGTCCGAATCAGCCCCAGCATTTT. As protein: CSASGSPNQPQHF.

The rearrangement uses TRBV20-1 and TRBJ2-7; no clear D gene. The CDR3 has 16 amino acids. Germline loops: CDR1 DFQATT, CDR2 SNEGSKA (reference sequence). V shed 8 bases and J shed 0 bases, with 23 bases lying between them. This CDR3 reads CSQKDGGRENSYEQYF. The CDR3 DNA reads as TGCAGTCAGAAAGATGGTGGGCGAGAGAACTCCTACGAGCAGTACTTC.

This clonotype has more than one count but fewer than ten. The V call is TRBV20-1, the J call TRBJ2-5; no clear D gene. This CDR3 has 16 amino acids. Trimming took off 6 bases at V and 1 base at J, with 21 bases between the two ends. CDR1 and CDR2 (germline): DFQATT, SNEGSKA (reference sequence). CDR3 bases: TGCAGTGCCATATCCCTAATTGGCGGTTCCCAAGAGACCCAGTACTTC. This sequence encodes CSAISLIGGSQETQYF.

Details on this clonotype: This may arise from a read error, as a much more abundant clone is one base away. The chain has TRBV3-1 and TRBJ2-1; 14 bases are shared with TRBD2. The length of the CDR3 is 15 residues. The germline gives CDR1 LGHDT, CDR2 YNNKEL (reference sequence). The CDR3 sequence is CAGSQTSGGAYEQFF. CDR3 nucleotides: TGTGCCGGCAGCCAGACTAGCGGGGGGGCTTATGAGCAGTTCTTC.

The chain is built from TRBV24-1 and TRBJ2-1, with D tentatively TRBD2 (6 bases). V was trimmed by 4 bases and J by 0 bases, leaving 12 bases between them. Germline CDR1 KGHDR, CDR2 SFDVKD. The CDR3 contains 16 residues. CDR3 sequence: CATSDPDGSSYNEQFF. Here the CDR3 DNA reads TGTGCCACCAGTGACCCCGACGGGAGCTCCTACAATGAGCAGTTCTTC.

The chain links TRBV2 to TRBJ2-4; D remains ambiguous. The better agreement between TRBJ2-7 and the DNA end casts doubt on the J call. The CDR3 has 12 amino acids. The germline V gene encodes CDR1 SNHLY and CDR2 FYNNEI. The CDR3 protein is CASSVLVSEQYF. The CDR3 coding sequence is TGTGCCAGCAGTGTCCTAGTCTCCGAGCAGTACTTC.

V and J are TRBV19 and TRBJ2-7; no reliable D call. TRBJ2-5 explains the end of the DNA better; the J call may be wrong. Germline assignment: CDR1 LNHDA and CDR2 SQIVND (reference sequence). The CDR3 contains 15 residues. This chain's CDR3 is CASSMGSNPQETQYF. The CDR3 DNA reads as TGTGCCAGTAGTATGGGTAGTAATCCCCAAGAGACCCAGTACTTC.

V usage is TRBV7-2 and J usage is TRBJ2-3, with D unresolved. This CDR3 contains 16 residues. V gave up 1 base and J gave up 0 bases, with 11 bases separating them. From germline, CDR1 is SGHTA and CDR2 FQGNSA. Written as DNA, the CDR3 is TGTGCCAGCAGCTTAGAGGCAGATTCTAGCACAGATACGCAGTATTTT. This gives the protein CASSLEADSSTDTQYF.

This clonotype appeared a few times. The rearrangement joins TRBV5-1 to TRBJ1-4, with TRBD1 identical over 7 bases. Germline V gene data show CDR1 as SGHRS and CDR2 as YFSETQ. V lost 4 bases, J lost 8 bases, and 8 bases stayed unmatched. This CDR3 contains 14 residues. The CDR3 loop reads CASSPTGMGEKLFF. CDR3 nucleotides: TGCGCCAGCAGCCCGACAGGGATGGGGGAAAAACTGTTTTTT.

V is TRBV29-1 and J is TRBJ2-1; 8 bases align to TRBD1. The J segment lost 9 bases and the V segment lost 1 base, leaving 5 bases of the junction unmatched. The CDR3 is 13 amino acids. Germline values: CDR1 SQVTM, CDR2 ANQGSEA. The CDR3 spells CSVEGQGAGEQFF. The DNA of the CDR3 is TGCAGCGTTGAAGGGCAGGGGGCGGGTGAGCAGTTCTTC.

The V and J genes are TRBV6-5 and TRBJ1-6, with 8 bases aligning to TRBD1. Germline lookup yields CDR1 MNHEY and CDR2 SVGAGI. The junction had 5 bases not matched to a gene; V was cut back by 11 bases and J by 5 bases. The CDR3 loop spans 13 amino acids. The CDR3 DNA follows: TGTGCCGTCTGGACAGGGAATAATTCACCCCTCCACTTT. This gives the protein CAVWTGNNSPLHF.

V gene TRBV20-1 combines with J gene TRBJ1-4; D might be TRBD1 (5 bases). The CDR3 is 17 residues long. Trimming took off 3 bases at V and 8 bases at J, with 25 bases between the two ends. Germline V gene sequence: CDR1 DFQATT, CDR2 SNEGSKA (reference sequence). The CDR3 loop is CSARDYLQAGYGEKLFF. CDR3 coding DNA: TGCAGTGCTAGGGATTATCTTCAGGCAGGGTATGGGGAAAAACTGTTTTTT.

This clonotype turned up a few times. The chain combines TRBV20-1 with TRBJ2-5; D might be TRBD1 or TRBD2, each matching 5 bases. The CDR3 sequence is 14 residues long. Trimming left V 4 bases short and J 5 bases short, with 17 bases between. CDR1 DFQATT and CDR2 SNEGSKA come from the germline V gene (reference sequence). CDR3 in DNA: TGCAGTGCTATAGACAGATCCTCGGGGGAGACCCAGTACTTC. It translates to CSAIDRSSGETQYF.

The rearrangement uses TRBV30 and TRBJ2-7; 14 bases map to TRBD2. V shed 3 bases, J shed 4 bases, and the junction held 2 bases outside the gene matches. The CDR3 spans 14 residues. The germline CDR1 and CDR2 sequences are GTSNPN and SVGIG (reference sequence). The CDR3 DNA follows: TGTGCCTGGAGCGGGACTAGCGGGGGTTACGAGCAGTACTTC. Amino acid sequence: CAWSGTSGGYEQYF.

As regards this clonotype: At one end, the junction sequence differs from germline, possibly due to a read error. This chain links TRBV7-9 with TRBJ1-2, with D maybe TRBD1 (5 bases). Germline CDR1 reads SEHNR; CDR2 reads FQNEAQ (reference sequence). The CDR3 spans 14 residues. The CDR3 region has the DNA TGTGCCAACAGCCCCTCCCGGGGCCCCTATGGCTACACCTTC. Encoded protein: CANSPSRGPYGYTF.

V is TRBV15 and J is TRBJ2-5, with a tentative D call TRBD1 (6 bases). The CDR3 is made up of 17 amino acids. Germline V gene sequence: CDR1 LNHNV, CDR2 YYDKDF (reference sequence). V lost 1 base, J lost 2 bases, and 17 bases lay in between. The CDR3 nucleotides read TGTGCCACCAGCAGAGGCCCAACCGACAGGTGGCAAGAGACCCAGTACTTC. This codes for CATSRGPTDRWQETQYF.

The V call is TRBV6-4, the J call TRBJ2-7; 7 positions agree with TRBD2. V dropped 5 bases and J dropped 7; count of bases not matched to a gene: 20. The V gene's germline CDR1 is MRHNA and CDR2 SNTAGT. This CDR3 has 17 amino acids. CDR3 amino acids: CASSSLAQGSSYNEQYF. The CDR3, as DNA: TGTGCCAGCAGTTCACTAGCGCAAGGCAGCTCCTACAATGAGCAGTACTTC.

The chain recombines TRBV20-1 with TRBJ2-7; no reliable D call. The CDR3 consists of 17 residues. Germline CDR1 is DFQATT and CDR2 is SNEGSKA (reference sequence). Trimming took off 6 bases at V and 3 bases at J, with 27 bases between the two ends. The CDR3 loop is CSAPTGRLGLSYYEQYF. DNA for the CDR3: TGCAGTGCCCCGACGGGCCGTTTAGGCCTCTCCTACTACGAGCAGTACTTC.

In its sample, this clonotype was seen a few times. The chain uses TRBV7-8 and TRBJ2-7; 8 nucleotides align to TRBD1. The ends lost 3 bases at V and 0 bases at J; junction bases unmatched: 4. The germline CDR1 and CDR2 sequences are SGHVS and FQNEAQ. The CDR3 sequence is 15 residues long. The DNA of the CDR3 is TGTGCCAGCAGCTTCCGGGACAGGTACTCCTACGAGCAGTACTTC. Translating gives CASSFRDRYSYEQYF.

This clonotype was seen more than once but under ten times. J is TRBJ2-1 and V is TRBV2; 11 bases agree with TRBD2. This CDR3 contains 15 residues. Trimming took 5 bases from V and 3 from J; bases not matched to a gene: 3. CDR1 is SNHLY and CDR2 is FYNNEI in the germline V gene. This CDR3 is CASSHTSGGYNEQFF. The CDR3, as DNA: TGTGCCAGCAGTCACACTAGCGGGGGCTACAATGAGCAGTTCTTC.